This T cell receptor beta chain was captured by sequencing in a study of blood T cells in healthy people across ages. It was with a sample-barcoded 5' primer and a J-beta primer mix that a second PCR of roughly 6 to 12 cycles was run. TCRdb processed the 5' RACE reads anew with MiXCR; each CDR3 protein has one entry. The sample holds over 600,000 distinct CDR3 sequences, around 45% seen once. A few counts support this clonotype. The origin of this receptor is an elderly man in good health. The sequencing sample was made of blood.

The CDR3 is CASRQGLAYEQYF. In DNA form, the CDR3 reads TGTGCCAGCAGACAGGGACTAGCCTACGAGCAGTACTTC. The chain has TRBV7-2 and TRBJ2-7; 8 nucleotides match TRBD2. The CDR3 loop spans 13 amino acids. CDR1 is SGHTA, CDR2 FQGNSA, per germline. J gave up 2 bases and V 6 bases, and 3 bases lay outside the gene matches.